The TCR beta chain described here comes from a study of identical twins (dated by TCRdb to about 2016). In terms of the full investigation: To test whether fetal clonotypes persist, this study deep-sequenced TCR alpha and beta repertoires from monozygotic twins, from unrelated adults of various ages, and from cord blood. Replicate twin experiments were performed at different times using different library preparation protocols to rule out contamination.

Every donor was a healthy Caucasian. Three pairs of female monozygotic twins, all aged roughly 18 to 29 years, were included in the twin cohort. Positive isolation kits from Invitrogen were used to isolate CD4+ and CD8+ T cell populations. As for this clonotype: Its recognized antigen is unknown. Base qualities are not provided; no much larger clone lies one nucleotide away.

Library preparation was by 5' RACE. This sample was sequenced with an Illumina HiSeq 2000. Template switching added a universal primer binding site, and the final cDNA carried a unique molecular identifier that allowed TCR cDNA molecules to be counted accurately. Specific primers in the conserved constant-segment region were used to synthesize first-strand cDNA for the TCR alpha and beta chains. Each cDNA library was double barcoded, with a SMART-Mk sample barcode plus Illumina barcodes, to control for contamination. TruSeq adapter sequences, together with Illumina sample barcodes, were added in two successive PCR steps. The Illumina HiSeq platform was used with custom primers to sequence TCR alpha and beta cDNA libraries. The original methods were these. MiGEC processed the raw reads to extract unique molecular identifiers, while MiXCR was used to determine the CDR3 positions. Recombination models were inferred per individual with the repgenHMM and IGoR tools using an EM algorithm. The analysis of shared clonotypes was done with the tcR package in R, with sharing normalized by the product of cloneset sizes. To study raw recombination without the effects of thymic and clonal selection, out-of-frame nonproductive sequences were analyzed. The public reads were reanalyzed by TCRdb: fastp trimming at Q25, MiXCR alignment, in-frame beta chains only. Under each unique CDR3 protein, matching rows form one entry showing the most common genes and DNA. These V and J calls are TCRdb output, not the study's own analysis. The sample data list some 500,000 distinct CDR3 sequences, and 14% of these were observed just once. In total, the top ten clones hold 0.5% to 0.65% of the sample.

The research as a whole found: The excess sharing between twins in beta out-of-frame sequences was weaker because fewer shared sequences reduced the signal-to-noise ratio. Compared with coincidental sharing between unrelated individuals, an excess of low generation-probability sequences was observed among out-of-frame TCR alpha sequences shared between twins. Invariant T cells such as MAIT and iNKT could partly confound zero-insertion analyses, though diverse VJ usage argued against this for most clonotypes. Fewer insertions were carried by abundant cord blood beta clonotypes; a weaker similar trend was observed in young adult naive repertoires, while no such trend was observed in memory repertoires. Recombination models systematically underestimated out-of-frame TCR alpha sharing in monozygotic twins but agreed with sharing between unrelated individuals. Because the same donors could not be followed over many years, conclusions were based on cross-sectional statistical analysis.

The cysteine opens and the phenylalanine closes a CDR3 of 12 amino acids. The CDR3 DNA has 36 bases and is translated from base 1. Per the germline V gene, SGHRS is the CDR1 and YFSETQ is the CDR2. V is cut back by 4 bases and J by 4 bases, with 2 bases in the junction unmatched. The same specimen was also included in a second study, on yellow fever vaccine responses in identical twins. Reported in the second study: According to the authors, the vaccine-induced T cell response in identical twins seemed to be partly convergent and partly specific to each individual. In the study, vaccine-responding T cell clones were precisely tracked in identical twins.

This chain is built from TRBV5-1 and TRBJ2-7; 7 bases in the middle match TRBD1. This receptor was obtained from a woman between 18 and 29 years old in good health. Sample: CD4+ T cells sorted from blood. The sequenced DNA: TGCGCCAGCAGCGAGGGACAGTACGAGCAGTACTTC. Its translation is CASSEGQYEQYF.